This T cell receptor beta chain stems from a study of blood T cell repertoires in COVID-19. In the original analysis: Researchers report that nucleated cell counts were estimated from reference gene primer amplification. The repertoire was sequenced with immunoSEQ multiplex PCR; TCRdb's copy has only in-frame clones and lacks some. V, J and clone size are taken as reported in that table, and D and trimming were inferred from the DNA itself. The sample lists roughly 120,000 clones, 80% occurring once. From germline, CDR1 is SGHVS and CDR2 FQNEAQ. This CDR3 is 15 amino acids long. Trimming removed 5 bases from V and 3 bases from J; junction bases left unmatched: 6.

The chain combines TRBV7-8 with TRBJ1-5, with TRBD1 identical over 8 bases. This clonotype was sampled from a man aged 65-85 years with acute or convalescent COVID-19. The material sequenced was peripheral blood. For the CDR3, the DNA is TGTGCCAGCAGCCGACAGGACAGGGACAATCAGCCCCAGCATTTT. Amino acids: CASSRQDRDNQPQHF.